The 14 T cell receptor beta chains given below trace back to one sample, sequenced in a study of cytomegalovirus exposure and HLA in healthy donors. The primer mix had 60 Vbeta and 13 Jbeta primers. The protocol was immunoSEQ multiplex PCR, while the TCRdb copy is restricted to in-frame clones and leaves out a portion. The sample has 100,000 or so clones, around 80% seen once. Sequencing used PBMCs. These receptors all come from a female donor in good health and CMV-seropositive.

This clone was observed a handful of times. The gene calls are TRBV5-4 and TRBJ1-3, with 11 bases aligning to TRBD1. The CDR3 has 17 amino acids. Trimming at V came to 2 bases and at J to 2 bases, leaving 6 bases not matched to a gene. Germline-derived CDR1 and CDR2 are SGHNT and YYREEE (reference sequence). The CDR3 DNA is TGTGCCAGCAGCTTAGGACAGGGGGCAGCAACTGGAAACACCATATATTTT. The encoded protein is CASSLGQGAATGNTIYF.

The chain has TRBV5-6 and TRBJ1-2; D is possibly TRBD1 (6 bases). With 4 bases removed from V and 8 bases from J, the gap between germline ends came to 18 bases. There are 14 residues in the CDR3. CDR1 is SGHDT and CDR2 is YYEEEE in the germline V gene. For the CDR3, the DNA is TGTGCCAGCAGCAACCTCAACAGGGAAAGCGGCTACACCTTC. Its translation: CASSNLNRESGYTF.

The chain combines TRBV19 with TRBJ1-1; D might be TRBD1 (6 bases). The length of the CDR3 is 13 residues. The germline gives CDR1 LNHDA, CDR2 SQIVND (reference sequence). V lost 9 bases and J lost 5, with 16 bases in between. CDR3 residues: CASRWGLGTEAFF. The CDR3, as DNA: TGTGCCAGCCGATGGGGGCTGGGGACTGAAGCTTTCTTT.

The chain carries TRBV6-5 and TRBJ1-1; D may be TRBD1 (5 bases). Trimming took 7 bases from V and 1 from J, leaving 10 bases between them. Per germline, CDR1 MNHEY and CDR2 SVGAGI. The CDR3 is made up of 13 amino acids. Here the CDR3 DNA reads TGTGCCAGCATGGCTAGGGGGAACACTGAAGCTTTCTTT. It codes for CASMARGNTEAFF.

The chain's CDR3 is CASSGWTGVGNQPQHF. CDR3 coding DNA: TGTGCCAGCAGTGGGTGGACAGGGGTCGGAAATCAGCCCCAGCATTTT. The chain carries TRBV2 and TRBJ1-5; 9 bases agree with TRBD1. The ends lost 4 bases at V and 4 bases at J; junction bases unmatched: 8. The germline gives CDR1 SNHLY, CDR2 FYNNEI. CDR3 size: 16 residues.

The chain couples TRBV19 to TRBJ1-2, with 8 bases that match TRBD1. The CDR3 has 13 residues. Per germline, CDR1 LNHDA and CDR2 SQIVND (reference sequence). V lost 4 bases, J lost 7 bases, and 5 bases stayed unmatched. As DNA, the CDR3 is TGTGCCAGTAGTAGCGGACAGGGTCTTGGCTACACCTTC. This sequence encodes CASSSGQGLGYTF.

This rearrangement joins TRBV2 to TRBJ1-4, with 7 bases lining up with TRBD1. Germline V gene lookup returns CDR1 SNHLY and CDR2 FYNNEI. This CDR3 spans 13 amino acids. V trimming: 6 bases; J trimming: 4 bases; junction bases outside the gene matches: 2. The CDR3 loop is CASRRQGNEKLFF. Here the CDR3 DNA reads TGTGCCAGCAGGCGACAGGGTAATGAAAAACTGTTTTTT. The variable domain in full, completed from reference TRBV2 and TRBJ1-4, reads EPEVTQTPSHQVTQMGQEVILRCVPISNHLYFYWYRQILGQKVEFLVSFYNNEISEKSEIFDDQFSVERPDGSNFTLKIRSTKLEDSAMYFCASRRQGNEKLFFGSGTQLSVL.

For the CDR3, the DNA is TGTGCCAGTAGTATAGTAGGAAGACACAGGGGGACGGGGACTGAAGCTTTCTTT. Translated, it gives CASSIVGRHRGTGTEAFF. J is TRBJ1-1 and V is TRBV19, with 8 nucleotides matching TRBD1. The CDR3 extends over 18 amino acids. Trimming took 1 base from V and 5 from J; bases not matched to a gene: 15. Germline CDR1 reads LNHDA; CDR2 reads SQIVND (reference sequence).

The chain couples TRBV2 to TRBJ1-4, with 8 bases lining up with TRBD1. In germline, CDR1 is SNHLY, CDR2 FYNNEI. The CDR3 loop spans 14 amino acids. V shed 6 bases and J 8 bases; nucleotides not matched to a gene: 8. CDR3 loop: CASRPQGGMEKLFF. As DNA, the CDR3 is TGTGCCAGCAGGCCACAGGGGGGGATGGAAAAACTGTTTTTT.

V gene TRBV27 combines with J gene TRBJ1-2; maybe TRBD1 (5 bases). With 6 bases removed from V and 4 bases from J, the gap between germline ends came to 18 bases. CDR1 is MNHEY, CDR2 SMNVEV, per germline (reference sequence). The CDR3 sequence is 15 residues long. CDR3 nucleotide sequence: TGTGCCAGCAGAAGAGCACACGGGGGGACCTATGGCTACACCTTC. Residues: CASRRAHGGTYGYTF.

This chain joins TRBV27 and TRBJ2-1; perhaps TRBD2 as D (5 bases). CDR3 length equals 14 residues. V was shortened by 1 base and J by 8 bases, with 12 bases between the two germline ends. Germline loops: CDR1 MNHEY, CDR2 SMNVEV (reference sequence). CDR3 residues: CASSLFLAPYEQFF. The CDR3 DNA follows: TGTGCCAGCAGTTTATTCTTAGCGCCATATGAGCAGTTCTTC.

The chain employs TRBV19 and TRBJ2-3, with TRBD2 matching 10 bases. CDR3 size: 14 residues. Germline V CDR1 and CDR2: LNHDA, SQIVND (reference sequence). After removal of 6 bases from V and 5 bases from J, the junction contained 5 bases not matched to a gene. The CDR3 DNA follows: TGTGCCAGTAGAGCGGGAGGGCTTGTAGATACGCAGTATTTT. The encoded protein is CASRAGGLVDTQYF. Based on the CDR3 plus reference TRBV19 and TRBJ2-3, the full variable domain is DGGITQSPKYLFRKEGQNVTLSCEQNLNHDAMYWYRQDPGQGLRLIYYSQIVNDFQKGDIAEGYSVSREKKESFPLTVTSAQKNPTAFYLCASRAGGLVDTQYFGPGTRLTVL.

The chain has TRBV7-9 and TRBJ2-7; 11 bases agree with TRBD2. Germline values: CDR1 SEHNR, CDR2 FQNEAQ (reference sequence). Trimming took 4 bases from V and 0 from J; bases not matched to a gene: 5. The CDR3 runs to 16 residues. CDR3 in amino acids: CASSSFSGGASYEQYF. DNA of the CDR3: TGTGCCAGCAGCTCATTTAGCGGGGGGGCCTCCTACGAGCAGTACTTC. Full variable domain (missing parts from reference TRBV7-9 and TRBJ2-7): DTGVSQNPRHKITKRGQNVTFRCDPISEHNRLYWYRQTLGQGPEFLTYFQNEAQLEKSRLLSDRFSAERPKGSFSTLEIQRTEQGDSAMYLCASSSFSGGASYEQYFGPGTRLTVT.

The V and J genes are TRBV6-1 and TRBJ2-5, with 8 bases identical to TRBD2. The CDR3 length is 14 residues. Germline loops: CDR1 MNHNS, CDR2 SASEGT. V gave up 1 base and J gave up 10 bases; unmatched junction bases: 8. In nucleotides, the CDR3 is TGTGCCAGCAGTGAAGTGGCGGGAGGAGGGTTCCAGTACTTC. Translating it yields CASSEVAGGGFQYF.